This is a list of T cell receptor beta chains from one sample in a study of blood T cell repertoires in COVID-19. Sequenced by immunoSEQ multiplex PCR; TCRdb stores in-frame clones only, minus some. The profile shows under 300,000 clones, around 90% of them singletons. The source material was PBMCs or T cells enriched from blood (not recorded which). The receptor source for this set is a human donor in a cohort exposed to, infected with or recovered from COVID-19 (not recorded which). The donor label of this sample is uncertain. Each CDR3 is given with its conserved first and last residue. A D gene is named only where the DNA matches it firmly. Where a row states a size, it is once, few, many or the class of an expanded clone; other rows omit it.

TRBJ2-2 TRBD1 - TRBV27 TGTGCCACCCACCGGACAGGGGGGTTTTTCGACGGGGAGCTGTTTTTT CATHRTGGFFDGELFF
TRBJ2-1 - - TRBV4-2 TGTGCCAGCAGCCAGGCGGGCGGGGCTTCCTACAATGAGCAGTTCTTC CASSQAGGASYNEQFF
TRBJ1-5 - few TRBV5-3 TGTGCCAGAAGCCCCTCCCCCTCGGGGGGGCCCCTCTATAATCAGCCCCAGCATTTT CARSPSPSGGPLYNQPQHF
TRBJ1-6 - - TRBV11-2 TGTGCCAGCAGCTTATACGGCTACCTAGATAATTCACCCCTCCACTTT CASSLYGYLDNSPLHF
TRBJ1-2 - - TRBV9 TGTGCCAGCAGCGTGGGAGGGAGTAACTATGGCTACACCTTC CASSVGGSNYGYTF
TRBJ2-3 TRBD2 - TRBV9 TGTGCCAGCAGCTTAGCGGGGGGGCCGTCAGATACGCAGTATTTT CASSLAGGPSDTQYF
TRBJ1-1 TRBD1 - TRBV30 TGTGCCTGGAGTGATACCGGGACAGGGGTTCCTGAAGCTTTCTTT CAWSDTGTGVPEAFF
TRBJ1-1 - - TRBV6-5 TGTGCCAGCAGACGGCTCGGGGGATACACTGAAGCTTTCTTT CASRRLGGYTEAFF
TRBJ1-5 TRBD1 few TRBV2 TGTGCCAGCAGTGAGTGGCAGGGGGCAGGGCATCAGCCCCAGCATTTT CASSEWQGAGHQPQHF
TRBJ1-2 - - TRBV6-6 TGTGCCAGCGAAAACGGACAGCCCTTCTATGGCTACACCTTC CASENGQPFYGYTF
TRBJ2-2 - - TRBV19 TGTGCCAGTAGTATAAGCTACGCGAACACCGGGGAGCTGTTTTTT CASSISYANTGELFF
TRBJ2-7 TRBD2 - TRBV6-1 TGTGCCAGCAGTGAATGGTTGGTGATAATAGGGGGGACTAGCATAATCCGCGAGCAGTACTTC CASSEWLVIIGGTSIIREQYF
TRBJ1-1 TRBD1 - TRBV19 TGTGCCAGTTGGGACAGTTATAAGAACACTGAAGCTTTCTTT CASWDSYKNTEAFF
TRBJ2-2 - - TRBV28 TGTGCCAGCAGTCCTCGGCGGGGCGGGGAGCTGTTTTTT CASSPRRGGELFF
TRBJ1-2 TRBD1 - TRBV15 TGTGCCACCAGTTCTTTGGGACAGGCTAACTATGGCTACACCTTC CATSSLGQANYGYTF
TRBJ1-1 - once TRBV2 TGTGCCAGCAGTGAAGTTGGACAGGAAGCTTTCTTT CASSEVGQEAFF
TRBJ2-5 TRBD2 - TRBV9 TGTGCCAGCAGCGTAGCAGCGGGGGTGCCCCAAGAGACCCAGTACTTC CASSVAAGVPQETQYF